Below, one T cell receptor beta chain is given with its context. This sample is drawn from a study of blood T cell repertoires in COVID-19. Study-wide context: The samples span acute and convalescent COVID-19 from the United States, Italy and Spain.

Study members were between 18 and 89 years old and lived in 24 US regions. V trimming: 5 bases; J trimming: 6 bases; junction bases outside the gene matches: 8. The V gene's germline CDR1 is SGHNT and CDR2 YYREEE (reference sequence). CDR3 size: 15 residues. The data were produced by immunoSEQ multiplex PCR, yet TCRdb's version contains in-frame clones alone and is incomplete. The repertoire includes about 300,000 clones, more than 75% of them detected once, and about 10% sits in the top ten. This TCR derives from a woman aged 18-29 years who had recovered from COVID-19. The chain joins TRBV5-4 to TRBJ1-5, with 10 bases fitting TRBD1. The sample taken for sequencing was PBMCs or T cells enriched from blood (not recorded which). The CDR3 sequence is CASSSGTGATQPQHF. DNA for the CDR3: TGTGCCAGCAGTTCTGGGACAGGGGCGACTCAGCCCCAGCATTTT. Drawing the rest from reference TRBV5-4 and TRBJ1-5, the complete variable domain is ETGVTQSPTHLIKTRGQQVTLRCSSQSGHNTVSWYQQALGQGPQFIFQYYREEENGRGNFPPRFSGLQFPNYSSELNVNALELDDSALYLCASSSGTGATQPQHFGDGTRLSIL.